Many counts were recorded for the clone carrying this T cell receptor (beta chain). Its antigen is unidentified. This entry is derived from a study of CD8 T cells in ankylosing spondylitis. Study-wide results and caveats: Existing reports had already noted some motif variants in reactive arthritis synovial fluid and blood. One TCR beta motif, made up of roughly eight highly homologous variants, appeared characteristic of ankylosing spondylitis blood.

One entry per CDR3 protein results from TCRdb running MiXCR on the 5' RACE reads. The repertoire holds roughly 46,000 distinct CDR3 sequences, with just under 4% as singletons. The receptor comes from a female donor with ankylosing spondylitis or in good health (not recorded which). Material: blood, either unsorted or a sorted T cell fraction (not recorded which).

CDR3 DNA: TGTGCCAGCAGCGTAGGGCCGAGGGAGACCCAGTACTTC. Its protein is CASSVGPRETQYF. This chain connects TRBV9 to TRBJ2-5; D uncertain. CDR3 length: 13 residues. Germline V lookup: CDR1 SGDLS, CDR2 YYNGEE. V gave up 0 bases and J gave up 5 bases, with 8 bases separating them. Looking up the rest from reference TRBV9 and TRBJ2-5 gives the full variable domain: DSGVTQTPKHLITATGQRVTLRCSPRSGDLSVYWYQQSLDQGLQFLIQYYNGEERAKGNILERFSAQQFPDLHSELNLSSLELGDSALYFCASSVGPRETQYFGPGTRLLVL.